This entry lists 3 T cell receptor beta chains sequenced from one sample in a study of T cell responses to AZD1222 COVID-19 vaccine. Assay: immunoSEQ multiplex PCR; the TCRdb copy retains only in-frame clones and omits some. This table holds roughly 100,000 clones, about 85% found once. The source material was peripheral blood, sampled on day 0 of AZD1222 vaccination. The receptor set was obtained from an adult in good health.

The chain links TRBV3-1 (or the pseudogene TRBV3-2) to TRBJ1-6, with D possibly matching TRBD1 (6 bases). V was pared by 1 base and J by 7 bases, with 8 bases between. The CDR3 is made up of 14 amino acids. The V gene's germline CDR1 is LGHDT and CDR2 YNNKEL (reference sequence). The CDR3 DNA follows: TGTGCCAGCAGCCAAGCAGGGGTAAATTCACCCCTCCACTTT. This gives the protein CASSQAGVNSPLHF.

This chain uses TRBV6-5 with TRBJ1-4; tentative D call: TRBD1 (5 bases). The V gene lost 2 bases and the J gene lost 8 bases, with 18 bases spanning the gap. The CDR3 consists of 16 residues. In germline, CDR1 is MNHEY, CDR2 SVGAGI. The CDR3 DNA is TGTGCCAGCAGTTACGCCCCGTGGGGGACGGGGGAAAAACTGTTTTTT. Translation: CASSYAPWGTGEKLFF.

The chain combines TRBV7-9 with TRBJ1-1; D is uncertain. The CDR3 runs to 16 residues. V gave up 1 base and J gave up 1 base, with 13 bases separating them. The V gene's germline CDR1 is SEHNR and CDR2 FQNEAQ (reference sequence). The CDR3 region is CASSLVAGSPNTEAFF. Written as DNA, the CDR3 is TGTGCCAGCAGCTTAGTAGCGGGATCACCGAACACTGAAGCTTTCTTT. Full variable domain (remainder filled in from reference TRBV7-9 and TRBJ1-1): DTGVSQNPRHKITKRGQNVTFRCDPISEHNRLYWYRQTLGQGPEFLTYFQNEAQLEKSRLLSDRFSAERPKGSFSTLEIQRTEQGDSAMYLCASSLVAGSPNTEAFFGQGTRLTVV.